The rows below give T cell receptor beta chains drawn from one sample of a study of blood T cell repertoires in COVID-19. Profiling relied on immunoSEQ multiplex PCR, and the TCRdb table lists in-frame clones only, not all of them. The table shows about 370,000 clones, with about 89% occurring only once. Sequencing was performed on peripheral blood. The source of these receptors is a woman aged 25 to 45 with COVID-19, enrolled during active disease. The CDR3 runs from the conserved cysteine through the conserved F or W. The D gene is left open where the match is weak. Some rows have no size entry. The others give once, few or many, or a class for an expanded clone.

d_gene	abundance	v_gene	j_gene	CDR3aa	CDR3nt
-	-	TRBV6-4	TRBJ1-1	CASSDSMNTEAFF	TGTGCCAGCAGTGACAGCATGAACACTGAAGCTTTCTTT
-	-	TRBV4-1	TRBJ1-6	CASSPAWAFNSPLHF	TGCGCCAGCAGCCCGGCTTGGGCCTTCAATTCACCCCTCCACTTT
TRBD2	-	TRBV19	TRBJ2-3	CASSIRWTSGRGLTDTQYF	TGTGCCAGTAGTATTCGATGGACTAGCGGGAGAGGGTTGACAGATACGCAGTATTTT
TRBD1	-	TRBV14	TRBJ1-3	CASSQGDRLTPGNTIYF	TGTGCCAGCAGCCAAGGGGACAGGCTGACACCTGGAAACACCATATATTTT
-	-	TRBV11-3	TRBJ2-2	CASSQVDRWDPNTGELFF	TGTGCCAGCAGCCAAGTCGACAGGTGGGACCCGAACACCGGGGAGCTGTTTTTT
TRBD1	few	TRBV19	TRBJ1-1	CASSIARTGSTEAFF	TGTGCCAGTAGTATAGCCCGGACAGGGTCCACTGAAGCTTTCTTT
-	-	TRBV18	TRBJ2-7	CASSPPRGGSGIYEQYF	TGTGCCAGCTCACCACCCCGGGGTGGTAGCGGAATATACGAGCAGTACTTC
TRBD1	-	TRBV28	TRBJ1-3	CASSANDRGLENTIYF	TGTGCCAGCAGCGCTAATGACAGGGGGCTCGAAAACACCATATATTTT
TRBD1	-	TRBV10-2	TRBJ2-7	CASKGTETYEQYF	TGCGCCAGCAAAGGGACAGAGACCTACGAGCAGTACTTC
-	-	TRBV7-9	TRBJ1-5	CASSRGGNQPQHF	TGTGCCAGCAGTCGGGGGGGCAATCAGCCCCAGCATTTT